This T cell receptor beta chain came from a study of cytomegalovirus exposure and HLA in healthy donors. PCR amplification relied on 60 Vbeta primers (plus 13 Jbeta primers). The repertoire was sequenced with immunoSEQ multiplex PCR; TCRdb's copy has only in-frame clones and lacks some. In the table there are approximately 190,000 clones, 81% of which are singletons. V lost 6 bases to trimming and J lost 6 bases; unmatched junction nucleotides: 1. From germline, CDR1 is MNHEY and CDR2 SMNVEV (reference sequence). This CDR3 spans 13 amino acids. Findings of the study overall: Researchers counted some 150 TCR beta chains as cytomegalovirus-associated. With further analysis later on, most CMV-associated TCR beta chains appeared HLA-restricted.

Comments on this clone: Its antigen is currently unknown.

Sequenced material: PBMCs. The origin of this receptor is a man between 50 and 59 years old in good health and CMV-seronegative. The V gene is TRBV27, the J gene TRBJ2-1; 11 bases agree with TRBD1. This chain's CDR3 is CASRGQGGNEQFF. The CDR3 DNA sequence: TGTGCCAGCAGGGGACAGGGGGGCAATGAGCAGTTCTTC.